This T cell receptor beta chain originates from a study of T cell changes during pregnancy in multiple sclerosis. This CDR3 has 10 residues. CDR1 SQVTM and CDR2 ANQGSEA come from the germline V gene. Sequenced by immunoSEQ multiplex PCR; TCRdb stores in-frame clones only, minus some. The sample has 90,000 or so clones; around 90% are singletons. The TCR originated in a female donor with multiple sclerosis, enrolled in a pregnancy study. The sample was peripheral blood, taken before pregnancy. V and J are TRBV29-1 and TRBJ2-7; no firm D call. The CDR3 DNA reads as TGCACCTCTCACTTCTACGAGCAGTACTTC. Its translation is CTSHFYEQYF.